This T cell receptor beta chain derives from a study of cytomegalovirus exposure and HLA in healthy donors. Whole-study results and caveats: Prior analysis indicated that the majority of TCR beta V segments exhibited productivity approximately 90% or approximately 30% of the time. Rarity held for most TCR sequences, but there were some public TCRs that occurred in many donors.

Germline V gene sequence: CDR1 SGHRS, CDR2 YFSETQ. This CDR3 is 19 amino acids long. V shed 3 bases, J shed 2 bases, and the junction held 9 bases outside the gene matches. Comment on this clone: Its antigen is still unknown. This specimen includes other DNA sequences encoding the same CDR3.

Amplification used 60 Vbeta primers and 13 Jbeta primers. TCRdb keeps only in-frame clones here, not all; method: immunoSEQ multiplex PCR. The sample features about 55,000 clones, with approximately 13% in its top ten. Input material: PBMCs. The chain recombines TRBV5-1 with TRBJ2-6; 12 bases are shared with TRBD1. This clonotype was obtained from a woman aged 55-75 years in good health and CMV-seropositive. CDR3 in DNA: TGCGCCAGCAGCTCCTTTTCCGGGACAGGGGGCACTGGGGCCAACGTCCTGACTTTC. It is translated as CASSSFSGTGGTGANVLTF.